This T cell receptor beta chain comes out of a study of T cells in Graves' hyperthyroidism and ophthalmopathy. Across the study: Peripheral blood was drawn at first diagnosis, prior to all treatment.

Study findings and constraints: The blood repertoire included most of the expanded thyroid clonotypes above 0.001. From stable hyperthyroidism, ophthalmopathy was separated by a 13 V-J model.

Amplified TCR beta CDR3 regions came from RNA transcripts. TCR CDR3 underwent first-round RT-PCR with the HTBI primer set. In TCRdb, the multiplex PCR reads were re-called with MiXCR into one record per CDR3 protein. The sample lists about 740,000 distinct CDR3 sequences, about 14% seen once, with about a tenth in the top ten. This clonotype has a count of ten or more. As yet, its antigen is unknown. The sequenced material came from blood. The source of this sequence is a woman aged 18-29 years with Graves' hyperthyroidism.

The CDR3 DNA reads as TGTGCCAGCAGAGGGGTTAGCAATCAGCCCCAGCATTTT. It translates to CASRGVSNQPQHF. The chain combines TRBV2 with TRBJ1-5, with D possibly being TRBD1 (5 bases). Germline CDR1 reads SNHLY; CDR2 reads FYNNEI. The CDR3 length is 13 residues. V was clipped by 6 bases and J by 0 bases, with 6 bases between them.